This TCR beta chain comes out of a study of shared clonotypes between healthy human individuals (dated by TCRdb to 2020 to 2022). About the study as a whole: Three men and a couple of women, aged 18 to 49 years, made up the cohort. For each donor, CD4 naive and CD4 memory were each given three plates, CD8 naive was given two plates, and CD8 memory was given one plate. To estimate repertoire size and how much clonotypes are shared between individuals, the study performed deep sequencing of blood TCR repertoires from roughly five healthy adults. Different laboratories and diverse techniques were used to prepare libraries and sequence TCR repertoires, to increase sequencing depth and limit assay-specific biases. Between about 0.8 and 9 billion PBMCs per donor were obtained by leukapheresis. Study-level results and caveats: Pairwise subsampling indicated that sequencing depth was expected to affect the degree of clonotype sharing among donors. Even with the large sequencing depth, rarefaction of the sorted-subset datasets indicated that sequencing was incomplete. Sampling was limited to blood, and TCR repertoires in tissue likely differ from TCR repertoires in blood. Naive subsets generally had larger estimated clonotype richness than memory subsets. Because the study included a small number of donors, the genetic and exposure-history diversity represented was limited. Higher generation probabilities were observed for clonotypes shared by all four sorted-subset donors than for non-shared clonotypes. Sharing across a few donors was observed for about 5% of naive CD4, about 3.2% of naive CD8, 2% to 2.5% of memory CD4, and roughly 0.4% of memory CD8 clonotypes.

Using the deep immunoSEQ assay, multiplex PCR amplified TCR CDR3 regions from genomic DNA. Extracted genomic DNA from each cell subset was spread evenly across all wells of several immunoSEQ 96-well plates, with each plate serving as a replicate. Each replicate PCR for sorted subsets received about 0.2 ug genomic DNA, equal to about 30,000 T cell genomes. Purified libraries were quantified with a Qubit 3.0 fluorometer, sized on a Bioanalyzer 2100, and re-quantified with the KAPA Library Quantification kit. Every immunoSEQ 96-well plate was sequenced on a separate single-read 150-cycle Illumina NextSeq 550 flow cell. The study's own analysis went as follows. Because the immunoSEQ output included only junctional sequences and no quality scores, the filtering could not be the same as the filtering used for full-length reads. To assign V/J genes and CDR3, sequences were annotated using PyIR, a Python wrapper for IgBLAST v1.9, with IMGT germline references. Reads were removed for weak V/J assignments (E-value above 1e-6), missing CDR3, stop codons, out-of-frame junctions, or ambiguous translated residues. V3J clonotypes were defined as sequences sharing the same inferred V gene, J gene, and CDR3 amino acid sequence. Percentage overlap between repertoires was computed as shared unique clonotypes divided by the size of the smaller repertoire. RTK rarefaction, the Chao1 estimator, and Recon v2.1 estimates of unobserved clonotypes were used to assess repertoire richness. Generation probabilities for all TCRbeta clonotypes obtained by the gDNA method from a handful of donors were computed using OLGA. What TCRdb holds here is the immuneACCESS table cut down to in-frame rearrangements. Part of the clones is not present; checked against another copy, under half of the missing clones reflect an unresolved V gene, and the others are unexplained. V and J calls and clone size are those listed in that table; D and trimming were worked out from the DNA. Across this sample there are roughly 1,100,000 clones, with roughly 75% seen only once. The ten biggest clones cover around 1.4% of the sample.

From the cysteine through the phenylalanine, the CDR3 covers 14 amino acids. Only CDR3 DNA is held: 42 bases, read in frame from base 1. The germline V gene specifies MNHNS as CDR1 and SASEGT as CDR2. Comment on this clone: What this receptor recognizes is not known. One end of the junction does not line up with germline, which may come from a read error.

The donors were healthy, HIV-negative adults who had no recently reported acute infections or vaccinations. Every donor was a Caucasian adult living in Nashville, Tennessee, USA. CD4+ T cells were enriched by magnetic negative selection, after which naive cells were positively selected on CD45RA and the negative fraction was taken as the memory subset. Blood was obtained by leukapheresis, after which PBMCs were separated by Ficoll-Histopaque density gradient centrifugation and cryopreserved in liquid nitrogen vapor phase. Purity and quantity of every magnetically sorted T cell population were checked by analytical flow cytometry. Genomic DNA was isolated from every sorted fraction and measured by UV absorbance on a Nanodrop 2000c.

The source of this sequence is a man aged 18 to 30 in good health. The rearranged chain carries TRBV6-1 and TRBJ1-1, and 9 junction bases match TRBD1. Material for sequencing was memory CD4+ T cells sorted from blood. The label giving this sample's cell subset or site can be read as: CD45RA-negative fraction. The DNA sequence is given as TGTGCCAGCAGTCGGGACAGGGCGAACACTAAAGCTTTCTTT. Its protein product is CASSRDRANTKAFF.